These 31 T cell receptor beta chains share one sample of origin, sequenced in a study of cytomegalovirus exposure and HLA in healthy donors. The PCR was carried out with 60 Vbeta primers and 13 Jbeta primers. Sequenced by immunoSEQ multiplex PCR; TCRdb stores in-frame clones only, minus some. The profile shows 130,000 to 150,000 clones, around four fifths of them singletons. The sequenced sample was PBMCs. Source of these receptors: a man younger than 40 in good health and CMV-seronegative.

Only a few counts were recorded for this clone. The genes are TRBV18 and TRBJ1-1; D is perhaps TRBD1 (6 bases). V gave up 3 bases and J gave up 11 bases, with 25 bases separating them. Germline values: CDR1 KGHSH, CDR2 LQKENI. The CDR3 spans 16 residues. The CDR3 loop reads CASSPTHLDRPLIAFF. CDR3 in DNA: TGTGCCAGCTCACCCACGCATCTGGACAGACCACTGATCGCTTTCTTT. The whole variable domain, filled in from reference TRBV18 and TRBJ1-1, reads NAGVMQNPRHLVRRRGQEARLRCSPMKGHSHVYWYRQLPEEGLKFMVYLQKENIIDESGMPKERFSAEFPKEGPSILRIQQVVRGDSAAYFCASSPTHLDRPLIAFFGQGTRLTVV.

The chain combines TRBV5-6 with TRBJ2-5; 10 nucleotides agree with TRBD2. From germline, CDR1 is SGHDT and CDR2 YYEEEE. V shed 4 bases and J 6 bases; nucleotides not matched to a gene: 9. CDR3 length equals 15 residues. The chain's CDR3 is CASSAAGGPYQTQYF. Here the CDR3 DNA reads TGTGCCAGCAGCGCAGCGGGAGGGCCCTACCAGACCCAGTACTTC.

The rearrangement uses TRBV27 and TRBJ1-1; TRBD1 matches at 8 bases. CDR1 and CDR2 from the germline V gene are MNHEY and SMNVEV (reference sequence). The CDR3 loop spans 15 amino acids. V trimming: 7 bases; J trimming: 0 bases; junction bases outside the gene matches: 7. The CDR3 loop is CASNTRTGLNTEAFF. As DNA, the CDR3 is TGTGCCAGCAACACCAGGACAGGGCTGAACACTGAAGCTTTCTTT.

This clone occurred a few times. The chain is built from TRBV9 and TRBJ1-3, with 7 bases that match TRBD1. The CDR3 extends over 16 amino acids. CDR1 and CDR2 from the germline V gene are SGDLS and YYNGEE. With 3 bases clipped from V and 0 bases from J, the junction kept 6 bases outside the gene matches. CDR3 DNA: TGTGCCAGCAGCGGCGCGGGACAGTTCTCTGGAAACACCATATATTTT. It yields the protein CASSGAGQFSGNTIYF. Variable domain in full (rest from reference TRBV9 and TRBJ1-3): DSGVTQTPKHLITATGQRVTLRCSPRSGDLSVYWYQQSLDQGLQFLIQYYNGEERAKGNILERFSAQQFPDLHSELNLSSLELGDSALYFCASSGAGQFSGNTIYFGEGSWLTVV.

The rearrangement links TRBV7-3 to TRBJ2-5, with 8 bases lining up with TRBD2. This CDR3 has 14 residues. Germline CDR1 and CDR2: SGHTA and FQGTGA. Trimming cost V 2 bases and J 5 bases; bases outside gene matches: 4. CDR3 DNA sequence: TGTGCCAGCAGCTTAGCGGGAGGCGGTGAGACCCAGTACTTC. Translated: CASSLAGGGETQYF.

CDR3 protein: CASSQGRDNSYEQYF. The DNA for the CDR3 is TGCGCCAGCAGCCAAGGAAGGGACAACTCCTACGAGCAGTACTTC. V and J are TRBV4-1 and TRBJ2-7, with D possibly TRBD1 on 6 matching bases. From germline, CDR1 is MGHRA and CDR2 YSYEKL. The CDR3 spans 15 residues. Trimming left V 1 base short and J 0 bases short, with 10 bases between.

This rearrangement joins TRBV10-3 to TRBJ2-3; TRBD1 matches at 8 bases. V shed 6 bases and J 2 bases; nucleotides not matched to a gene: 7. The CDR3 runs to 15 residues. Looked up from germline, CDR1 is ENHRY and CDR2 is SYGVKD. This chain's CDR3 is CAISDGTGPTDTQYF. The CDR3 DNA is TGTGCCATCAGCGATGGGACAGGCCCCACAGATACGCAGTATTTT.

V usage is TRBV5-1 and J usage is TRBJ2-7; 9 positions agree with TRBD1. CDR3 length equals 16 residues. Trimming took 0 bases from V and 3 from J; bases not matched to a gene: 7. Germline assignment: CDR1 SGHRS and CDR2 YFSETQ. DNA for the CDR3: TGCGCCAGCAGCTTGGTCCCGACAGGGGGATTCTACGAGCAGTACTTC. It codes for CASSLVPTGGFYEQYF.

The table lists this clone with a few counts. CDR3 protein: CASSDSIGGAVDTQYF. The DNA of the CDR3 is TGTGCCAGCAGTGACTCGATCGGGGGGGCGGTAGATACGCAGTATTTT. The chain combines TRBV6-4 with TRBJ2-3; 8 nucleotides line up with TRBD2. CDR1 and CDR2 (germline): MRHNA, SNTAGT. Trimming cost V 0 bases and J 5 bases; bases outside gene matches: 7. The CDR3 covers 16 residues.

This clone has more than one count but fewer than ten. The chain carries TRBV10-1 and TRBJ2-7; 8 positions agree with TRBD1. CDR1 and CDR2 from the germline V gene are WNHNN and SYGVQD (reference sequence). Trimming removed 4 bases from V and 4 bases from J; junction bases left unmatched: 6. This CDR3 contains 14 residues. The CDR3 is CASSAGQGLYEQYF. CDR3 sequence (DNA): TGCGCCAGCAGTGCTGGACAGGGTTTGTACGAGCAGTACTTC.

The chain has TRBV9 and TRBJ1-1; a possible D gene is TRBD1 (5 bases). V was cut by 3 bases and J by 5 bases, with 17 bases left in between. There are 15 residues in the CDR3. The germline V gene encodes CDR1 SGDLS and CDR2 YYNGEE. CDR3 sequence: CASSDGGTLDTEAFF. The CDR3 DNA reads TGTGCCAGCAGCGATGGCGGGACCCTTGATACTGAAGCTTTCTTT.

The chain recombines TRBV5-1 with TRBJ2-1; 11 bases agree with TRBD2. V lost 8 bases to trimming and J lost 3 bases; unmatched junction nucleotides: 1. Germline V gives CDR1 SGHRS, CDR2 YFSETQ. The CDR3 contains 13 residues. The CDR3 region is CASSGGGYNEQFF. Here the CDR3 DNA reads TGCGCCAGTAGCGGGGGGGGCTACAATGAGCAGTTCTTC.

This clone was seen a few times. The rearrangement joins TRBV6-6 to TRBJ2-7; 7 nucleotides align to TRBD1. Losses at the gene ends were 5 bases for V and 2 bases for J; bases not matched to a gene: 0. Per germline, CDR1 MNHNY and CDR2 SVGAGI (reference sequence). CDR3 length: 12 residues. CDR3 nucleotide sequence: TGTGCCAGCAGTGGGACAGCCTACGAGCAGTACTTC. Amino acid sequence: CASSGTAYEQYF.

V and J are TRBV2 and TRBJ2-5, with 7 bases matching TRBD2. Per the germline V gene, CDR1 is SNHLY and CDR2 is FYNNEI. This CDR3 is built from 15 residues. V shed 0 bases, J shed 4 bases, and the junction held 5 bases outside the gene matches. CDR3 sequence (DNA): TGTGCCAGCAGTGAAGCGCTTGGGAGGGGAGAGACCCAGTACTTC. Its protein product is CASSEALGRGETQYF.

J is TRBJ2-6 and V is TRBV29-1; 8 nucleotides align to TRBD1. Per germline, CDR1 SQVTM and CDR2 ANQGSEA. Trimming took 8 bases from V and 0 from J; bases not matched to a gene: 6. The length of the CDR3 is 15 residues. The DNA for the CDR3 is TGCAGCATTAGGACAGGGAGCTCTGGGGCCAACGTCCTGACTTTC. The encoded protein is CSIRTGSSGANVLTF.

By share, this clone ranks as medium-sized. V and J are TRBV7-9 and TRBJ1-2; D is perhaps TRBD1 (5 bases). There are 14 residues in the CDR3. In germline, CDR1 is SEHNR, CDR2 FQNEAQ (reference sequence). V was pared by 1 base and J by 7 bases, with 13 bases between. Written as DNA, the CDR3 is TGTGCCAGCAGCTTAGACAGGAGTCCCTCTGGCTACACCTTC. Translation: CASSLDRSPSGYTF.

This rearrangement joins TRBV9 to TRBJ2-7, with 7 bases lining up with TRBD2. This CDR3 comprises 15 residues. CDR1 is SGDLS, CDR2 YYNGEE, per germline. The J segment lost 6 bases and the V segment lost 0 bases, leaving 9 bases of the junction unmatched. CDR3 sequence reads: CASSVAGGGPAEQYF. The CDR3 region has the DNA TGTGCCAGCAGCGTAGCCGGGGGAGGGCCTGCCGAGCAGTACTTC.

V is TRBV29-1 and J is TRBJ1-2, with no clear D. This CDR3 comprises 14 residues. V was cut by 4 bases and J by 4 bases, with 16 bases left in between. Germline V gene data show CDR1 as SQVTM and CDR2 as ANQGSEA. The CDR3 spells CSVATATYSYGYTF. Written as DNA, the CDR3 is TGCAGCGTTGCCACAGCAACTTATTCCTATGGCTACACCTTC.

V gene TRBV28 combines with J gene TRBJ1-2, with D possibly matching TRBD1 (5 bases). The germline gives CDR1 MDHEN, CDR2 SYDVKM. The CDR3 runs 14 residues. The germline V and J ends were trimmed by 4 bases and 8 bases, with 17 bases remaining between them. The CDR3 DNA reads as TGTGCCAGCAGTTATATGGGACTCGGTCGAGGCTACACCTTC. Residues: CASSYMGLGRGYTF.

The rearrangement links TRBV7-8 to TRBJ2-7; possibly TRBD1 for D (6 bases). CDR1 is SGHVS and CDR2 is FQNEAQ in the germline V gene. V was clipped by 5 bases and J by 7 bases, with 18 bases between them. There are 14 residues in the CDR3. As DNA, the CDR3 is TGTGCCAGCAGCCCCAGGACAGTCCAAAGAGAGCAGTACTTC. Translation gives CASSPRTVQREQYF.

The CDR3 loop is CASSALPTGIRETQYF. Here the CDR3 DNA reads TGCGCCAGCAGCGCCCTTCCTACAGGAATACGAGAGACCCAGTACTTC. V usage is TRBV5-1 and J usage is TRBJ2-5; D is perhaps TRBD1 (5 bases). V was cut by 4 bases and J by 4 bases, with 20 bases left in between. CDR3 length: 16 residues. Germline CDR1 and CDR2: SGHRS and YFSETQ.

This clone was recorded once. This chain joins TRBV18 and TRBJ2-5; 8 nucleotides align to TRBD1. CDR3 size: 14 residues. V dropped 5 bases and J dropped 2; count of bases not matched to a gene: 4. Germline V gene sequence: CDR1 KGHSH, CDR2 LQKENI. Written as DNA, the CDR3 is TGTGCCAGCTCAGCCCGGACAGGGCAAGAGACCCAGTACTTC. This gives the protein CASSARTGQETQYF.

The chain joins TRBV2 to TRBJ1-6; TRBD1 aligns across 9 bases. CDR1 and CDR2 from the germline V gene are SNHLY and FYNNEI. The junction had 7 bases not matched to a gene; V was cut back by 7 bases and J by 0 bases. This CDR3 spans 17 amino acids. CDR3 nucleotides: TGTGCCAGCAAGGGAGGACAGGGGAGCTCCTATAATTCACCCCTCCACTTT. Protein product: CASKGGQGSSYNSPLHF.

V and J are TRBV13 and TRBJ2-7, with TRBD2 matching 8 bases. CDR1 and CDR2 (germline): PRHDT, FYEKMQ (reference sequence). V lost 5 bases and J lost 6; bases outside the gene matches: 9. The CDR3 runs 14 residues. The CDR3 is CASSPPGLGCEQYF. Written as DNA, the CDR3 is TGTGCCAGCAGCCCTCCGGGACTAGGGTGCGAGCAGTACTTC.

This chain connects TRBV11-3 to TRBJ2-2; D unresolved. Trimming pared 3 bases from V and 3 bases from J, leaving 5 bases between. Germline CDR1 is SGHNT and CDR2 is YENEEA. This CDR3 comprises 13 residues. The CDR3 DNA follows: TGTGCCAGCAGCTTTTCGGACACCGGGGAGCTGTTTTTT. Amino acid sequence: CASSFSDTGELFF.

This clone was seen only once. The chain is built from TRBV19 and TRBJ1-5; maybe TRBD1 (6 bases). Trimming removed 6 bases from V and 1 base from J, with 13 bases in between. The CDR3 totals 15 residues. The germline V gene encodes CDR1 LNHDA and CDR2 SQIVND (reference sequence). The CDR3 DNA is TGTGCCAGTAGGCTCCGGACAGCGAGCAATCAGCCCCAGCATTTT. Translating it yields CASRLRTASNQPQHF.

The genes are TRBV13 and TRBJ2-6, with 8 bases identical to TRBD1. In germline, CDR1 is PRHDT, CDR2 FYEKMQ (reference sequence). The CDR3 runs to 16 residues. The trim removed 3 bases at V and 2 bases at J, leaving 3 bases unmatched. In DNA, the CDR3 is TGTGCCAGCAGCTTTGACAGGGGAACTGGGGCCAACGTCCTGACTTTC. Its protein product is CASSFDRGTGANVLTF.

This clone appeared a few times. V gene TRBV5-6 combines with J gene TRBJ1-6; D unclear. The CDR3 contains 14 residues. The V end was cut by 2 bases, the J end by 7 bases, with 10 bases between. The germline gives CDR1 SGHDT, CDR2 YYEEEE. CDR3 residues: CASSFDGGNSPLHF. The CDR3, as DNA: TGTGCCAGCAGCTTTGACGGCGGGAATTCACCCCTCCACTTT. Full variable domain (remainder filled in from reference TRBV5-6 and TRBJ1-6): DAGVTQSPTHLIKTRGQQVTLRCSPKSGHDTVSWYQQALGQGPQFIFQYYEEEERQRGNFPDRFSGHQFPNYSSELNVNALLLGDSALYLCASSFDGGNSPLHFGNGTRLTVT.

The rearrangement uses TRBV7-9 and TRBJ2-7; D might be TRBD1 (6 bases). The CDR3 consists of 14 residues. V lost 1 base and J 2 bases, leaving 9 bases between the germline ends. Germline CDR1 SEHNR, CDR2 FQNEAQ (reference sequence). CDR3 sequence reads: CASSLGQGTYEQYF. In nucleotides, the CDR3 is TGTGCCAGCAGCTTAGGCCAGGGGACCTACGAGCAGTACTTC.

The chain links TRBV27 to TRBJ2-7, with 8 bases matching TRBD1. J lost 3 bases, V lost 5 bases, and 6 bases had no gene match. CDR3 length: 14 residues. CDR1 and CDR2 (germline): MNHEY, SMNVEV (reference sequence). CDR3: CASSPGTGDYEQYF. Written as DNA, the CDR3 is TGTGCCAGCAGTCCCGGGACAGGTGACTACGAGCAGTACTTC.

The gene calls are TRBV10-1 and TRBJ1-2; D possibly corresponds to TRBD1 (6 bases). The CDR3 extends over 13 amino acids. Between the trimmed V and J ends, which lost 6 bases and 2 bases, there was a span of 10 bases. Germline assignment: CDR1 WNHNN and CDR2 SYGVQD (reference sequence). Written as DNA, the CDR3 is TGCGCCAGCAGCGCTGACAGGAACTATGGCTACACCTTC. This codes for CASSADRNYGYTF.